One and the same sample provided the 13 T cell receptor beta chains below, sequenced in a study of T-cell reconstitution after alpha-beta-depleted transplantation in children. Unique molecular identifiers were incorporated when the TCRbeta library was constructed. TCRdb recomputed calls from the PCR reads with MiXCR, one row per CDR3 protein. The sample carries approximately 1,000,000 distinct CDR3 sequences, about 29% recorded once. Sequencing was performed on PBMCs, mostly from graft donor cells, taken 360 days after TCRalphabeta/CD19-depleted stem cell transplant. The receptors were gathered from a boy younger than two who had a stem cell transplant for SCID, so the T cells may come from the graft donor.

This clonotype turned up a few times. The gene calls are TRBV6-2 or TRBV6-3 and TRBJ2-4, with D unclear. The germline V gene encodes CDR1 MNHEY and CDR2 SVGEGT. The CDR3 has 14 residues. Trimming removed 2 bases at V and 2 bases at J, with 7 bases between. CDR3 loop: CASSYMDPKNIQYF. CDR3 in DNA: TGTGCCAGCAGTTACATGGATCCCAAAAACATTCAGTACTTC.

This clonotype has only a few counts. The genes are TRBV12-3 or TRBV12-4 and TRBJ2-7, with no clear D. V lost 5 bases to trimming and J lost 2 bases, with 13 bases between them. The length of the CDR3 is 14 residues. CDR3 coding DNA: TGTGCCAGCAGTCTTGTCTTAGCCGCCTACGAGCAGTACTTC. Translating it yields CASSLVLAAYEQYF.

The V call is TRBV27, the J call TRBJ2-7; perhaps TRBD1 as D (6 bases). Germline V CDR1 and CDR2: MNHEY, SMNVEV (reference sequence). V was clipped by 3 bases and J by 7 bases, with 16 bases between them. The CDR3 runs to 14 residues. The CDR3 loop is CASSLRIPDREQYF. Here the CDR3 DNA reads TGTGCCAGCAGTTTGCGAATCCCGGACAGAGAGCAGTACTTC.

The chain couples TRBV20-1 to TRBJ2-3; 7 positions match TRBD1. V shed 8 bases, J shed 3 bases, and the junction held 8 bases outside the gene matches. The CDR3 has 13 residues. The germline V gene has CDR1 DFQATT and CDR2 SNEGSKA (reference sequence). CDR3 sequence (DNA): TGCAGTCTTACAGGGGACGGAACAGATACGCAGTATTTT. As protein: CSLTGDGTDTQYF.

This clonotype showed up just a few times. This rearrangement joins TRBV6-1 to TRBJ1-2, with unresolved D. V was cut by 6 bases and J by 2 bases, with 10 bases left in between. The CDR3 covers 13 residues. CDR1 is MNHNS, CDR2 SASEGT, per germline. Here the CDR3 reads CASSRDKNYGYTF. Here the CDR3 DNA reads TGTGCCAGCAGCCGTGATAAGAACTATGGCTACACCTTC.

This clonotype has only one observation. V usage is TRBV6-5 and J usage is TRBJ2-5; TRBD2 agrees at 8 bases. After removal of 10 bases from V and 3 bases from J, the junction contained 4 bases not matched to a gene. The CDR3 has 12 amino acids. Per germline, CDR1 MNHEY and CDR2 SVGAGI. CDR3 sequence: CATGRGEETQYF. CDR3 coding DNA: TGTGCCACCGGGAGGGGCGAAGAGACCCAGTACTTC.

The sample holds a few counts of this clonotype. This rearrangement joins TRBV10-3 to TRBJ2-7, with D uncertain. The CDR3 is made up of 14 amino acids. Germline V gene sequence: CDR1 ENHRY, CDR2 SYGVKD. Trimming removed 3 bases at V and 3 bases at J, with 12 bases between. The CDR3 nucleotides are TGTGCCATCAGTGATCCCGGGTCTCTCTACGAGCAGTACTTC. The encoded protein is CAISDPGSLYEQYF.

This chain joins TRBV5-1 and TRBJ2-5; 7 bases match TRBD2. V shed 0 bases and J 6 bases; nucleotides not matched to a gene: 5. CDR3 length: 14 residues. Germline loops: CDR1 SGHRS, CDR2 YFSETQ. CDR3 region: CASSLDPGGKTQYF. The CDR3 nucleotides read TGCGCCAGCAGCTTGGATCCGGGGGGAAAGACCCAGTACTTC. The variable domain in full, with the rest retrieved from reference TRBV5-1 and TRBJ2-5, is KAGVTQTPRYLIKTRGQQVTLSCSPISGHRSVSWYQQTPGQGLQFLFEYFSETQRNKGNFPGRFSGRQFSNSRSEMNVSTLELGDSALYLCASSLDPGGKTQYFGPGTRLLVL.

V usage is TRBV20-1 and J usage is TRBJ1-5; TRBD1 matches 8 bases. The CDR3 loop spans 13 amino acids. J was trimmed by 6 bases and V by 5 bases; bases with no gene match: 6. Germline CDR1 and CDR2: DFQATT and SNEGSKA (reference sequence). CDR3 amino acids: CSASGQVGQPQHF. CDR3 bases: TGCAGTGCTTCGGGACAGGTTGGTCAGCCCCAGCATTTT.

The rearrangement links TRBV12-3 or TRBV12-4 to TRBJ1-4; TRBD1 agrees at 8 bases. The CDR3 contains 18 residues. The trim removed 2 bases at V and 0 bases at J, leaving 8 bases unmatched. The CDR3 DNA sequence: TGTGCCAGCAGTTTATACGTGGGCAGGGGGCCAACTAATGAAAAACTGTTTTTT. It encodes CASSLYVGRGPTNEKLFF.

This clonotype has just one count. This sequence joins TRBV6-1 and TRBJ1-3, with a possible D match to TRBD1 (5 bases). Trimming shortened V by 6 bases and J by 0 bases, and 18 bases separated the two germline ends. Germline V CDR1 and CDR2: MNHNS, SASEGT. This CDR3 has 17 residues. The CDR3: CASSRTGTGISGNTIYF. The CDR3 DNA follows: TGTGCCAGCAGCCGAACCGGGACGGGGATCTCTGGAAACACCATATATTTT.

J is TRBJ1-2 and V is TRBV6-1; the match to TRBD1 covers 10 bases. This CDR3 contains 16 residues. V lost 6 bases, J lost 7 bases, and 14 bases stayed unmatched. Germline V lookup: CDR1 MNHNS, CDR2 SASEGT. DNA of the CDR3: TGTGCCAGCAGGGCCGGGACAGGGGTTAAAAGGGGTGGCTACACCTTC. Encoded protein: CASRAGTGVKRGGYTF.

The gene calls are TRBV5-5 and TRBJ2-3; D is unclear. Germline CDR1 reads SGHKS; CDR2 reads YYEKEE (reference sequence). Trimming took 1 base from V and 7 from J, leaving 13 bases between them. The CDR3 has 14 amino acids. The CDR3 loop reads CASSLLGSAHTQYF. The CDR3 region has the DNA TGTGCCAGCAGCTTGTTGGGATCGGCACATACGCAGTATTTT. Looking up the rest from reference TRBV5-5 and TRBJ2-3 gives the full variable domain: DAGVTQSPTHLIKTRGQQVTLRCSPISGHKSVSWYQQVLGQGPQFIFQYYEKEERGRGNFPDRFSARQFPNYSSELNVNALLLGDSALYLCASSLLGSAHTQYFGPGTRLTVL.